The T cell receptor beta chain under discussion was sequenced for a study of post-analysis software for immune sequencing data (dated by TCRdb to between 2014 and 2017). For the wider study: Recorded disease courses included relapsing-remitting, secondary progressive and progressive-relapsing multiple sclerosis, with some patients lacking subtype annotation. Patient repertoires were compared against 11 previously published healthy control repertoires from donors aged about 6 to 27 years. A subset of samples was prepared in parallel using single-end sample barcoding, then pooled and co-amplified after Illumina adapter ligation. What the authors observed across the whole study: Normalized Chao1 diversity was significantly lower in multiple sclerosis patients than controls, suggesting substantial peripheral T-cell clonal expansion. The control group was slightly older than the multiple sclerosis patient group. Significantly higher frequencies in patients than in controls were found for roughly 5 TRBV segments, including TRBV5-6, TRBV5-1 and TRBV20-1. Strong co-clustering of samples prepared in the same batch was shown by direct clustering with F measure, prompting a batch-effect correction.

Library preparation was by PCR. Reads for this sample came from an Illumina HiSeq 2500. To reduce PCR and sequencing biases, unique molecular identifiers were incorporated into the TCR beta cDNA libraries. Roughly 500,000 cDNA molecules were obtained per 1 to 10 million input T cells, so each molecule approximated one T cell. The patient libraries were prepared and sequenced using the same protocol as the earlier healthy control dataset. Samples belonging to the same batch were prepared together, multiplexed and sequenced on a shared HiSeq lane. On the study's bioinformatics: Raw barcoded reads were processed with MIGEC, and single-read molecular identifier groups were discarded before consensus assembly and CDR3 extraction. Clonotype tables were post-analysed with VDJtools, normalizing diversity by down-sampling all datasets to the smallest sample size. Repertoire overlap clustering matched CDR3 amino acid but not nucleotide sequences to correct batch-related cross-sample contamination. The public sequencing data were trimmed at Q25 with fastp and processed into clonotypes with MiXCR by TCRdb, which kept only in-frame beta chains. Rows with one shared CDR3 protein collapse into an entry with the most common genes and DNA. TCRdb, rather than the study authors, made the V and J calls. In all, the sample holds hundreds of thousands of distinct CDR3 sequences, and roughly 27% of those were seen once. The ten biggest clones cover around 0.56% of the sample.

To demonstrate the VDJtools post-analysis software, TCR beta repertoires were profiled from the peripheral blood of about 13 young patients with multiple sclerosis. The patients with multiple sclerosis were children and adolescents between about 6 and 16 years of age. Reading from cysteine to phenylalanine, the CDR3 counts 15 amino acids. The entry retains the CDR3 DNA only, 45 bases that are in frame from base 1. Cut back by 5 bases and 4 bases, the V and J ends lie 15 bases apart. As encoded in the germline V gene, CDR1 is SGHTA while CDR2 is FQGNSA. This clonotype was counted a few times. There is no known antigen for this receptor. Within one base of it there is no much larger clone, and no base qualities were kept.

The sequence was collected from a girl under 18 with multiple sclerosis. Material: blood. Rearrangement joined TRBV7-2 to TRBJ1-5, with no confident D gene call. The CDR3 reads as follows: CASSLTRSENQPQHF. The base sequence is TGTGCCAGCAGCCTCACGCGTTCCGAAAATCAGCCCCAGCATTTT.